This T cell receptor beta chain was recorded in a study of cytomegalovirus exposure and HLA in healthy donors (TCRdb year 2017). Turning to the overall study: In an earlier analysis of roughly 590 of the donors, 250 to 300 Gb of sequence data and 117 million unique TCR beta sequences from roughly 180 million T cells were reported. About 320 gigabases of sequencing data and approximately 85 million unique TCR sequences were included in an early release covering around 600 HLA-typed donors. Of the roughly 400 genotyped donors, over 70% fell in the genetic ancestry cluster associated with self-reported Caucasian donors. The study was designed to test whether signatures of past pathogen exposure could be identified by cataloging public T cell receptors. The T cell repertoires of roughly 660 subjects were profiled by immunosequencing and related to cytomegalovirus serostatus. In addition to the first cohort of several hundred subjects, a separate validation cohort of 120 different subjects was used. The study combined high-throughput TCR immunosequencing, statistical association of individual TCRs with disease status, and machine learning to predict cytomegalovirus infection status. A later analysis re-analyzed previously published TCR beta repertoires from 666 donors and added high-resolution HLA genotyping to study TCR occurrence patterns. In the later analysis, no new phenotypic data were used to find candidate immune exposures; instead, reliance was placed on TCR beta sequences and their occurrence across donors. To decide whether each TCR beta V gene segment behaved as functional or pseudogenic, an earlier analysis of fewer than 750 of the donors relied on high-throughput TCR beta sequencing. Alongside the repertoire data, information on donor age, sex, ethnicity and CMV serostatus was compiled. Genome-wide SNP genotypes for about 60% of the roughly 670 donors were used in a later genetic analysis, which treated that subset as a discovery cohort. All discovery cohort repertoires had been generated on a single sequencing platform. Both class I and class II loci were covered by HLA typing, at four-digit resolution. The number of donors typed differed by locus, with roughly 629-640 for A, B, C, DRB1 and DQB1, over 500 for DQA1, approximately 580 for DPA1, and some 440 for DPB1. Roughly 5 DR-DQ haplotypes were treated as single units for association and clustering because of strong linkage in the cohort. Among 350 to 400 genotyped donors of the cohort, an average of approximately 230,000 unique TCR beta nucleotide sequences were sequenced per donor, roughly a sixth of them non-productive. The paper as a whole reports these results and caveats: An association between a missense DCLRE1C variant and V-gene and J-gene trimming of TCR beta chains was found in a later genetic analysis and replicated in an independent cohort. Specific HLA alleles were associated with 18,000 or so TCR beta sequences at a false discovery rate of 0.05 in a later analysis. Cytomegalovirus status was reported to be diagnosed by the classifier with high specificity and sensitivity in both the original and validation cohorts. The presence/absence analyses assumed that sequencing depth was roughly uniform across donors, and that assumption may not be true. A total of fewer than 200 TCR beta chains were listed by the study as associated with cytomegalovirus. A further reported finding was that TCR beta sequences accurately predicted the HLA-A and HLA-B alleles for most subjects in the first cohort. A later analysis found that most CMV-associated TCR beta chains appeared HLA-restricted, with HLA associations seemingly driven largely by CMV exposure. Some IMGT-functional V segments, including TRBV6-2 and TRBV6-3, could not be told apart with the 87-base-pair reads, so those segments were excluded. Only TCR beta chains were sequenced in this cohort, and the absence of alpha or paired-chain data limited detectable features. The sequencing pipeline was judged likely to have produced a cluster of highly shared sequence variants as a technical artifact. In a later analysis, several top co-occurrence clusters were reported to appear linked to parvovirus B19, influenza, CMV and Epstein-Barr virus. For the cohort, immune exposure information was limited to CMV serostatus. A later analysis found that TCR association rates varied across HLA loci, with DRB1 alleles showing the most associated TCRs and HLA-C alleles the fewest. The earlier analysis of a few hundred of the donors excluded 15 to 20 rarely observed V segments, including chromosome 9 orphons, because counts were too low. Linkage disequilibrium might explain the correlated functional status among segregating V segments, but an unknown experimental factor could not be ruled out. In vitro tests confirmed that a few of the cytomegalovirus-associated TCR beta chains recognize cytomegalovirus antigens. It was suggested by the authors that the approach could potentially be generalized to other disease states and immunological phenotypes. In a later genetic analysis, fewer N-insertions in productive TCRs were reported among donors in an Asian-associated ancestry cluster than the roughly 640-donor mean. Compared with equally common non-associated chains, HLA-associated TCR beta chains in a later analysis were more clonally expanded and had lower generation probabilities. An earlier analysis of around 500 of the donors showed that most TCR beta V segments appeared in productive rearrangements either about 87% or about 30% of the time, which broadly matched IMGT annotations. Across donors, most TCR sequences were observed very rarely, whereas some public TCRs were present in many individuals. Assigning TCR associations to individual alleles was difficult when HLA alleles, especially DR and DQ, strongly co-occurred. HLA typing was unavailable for some donors at each locus, so association tests used only the typed subset.

The library was generated by the immunoSEQ multiplex PCR assay. For the multiplex PCR, a mixture combining 60 forward primers for TCR Vbeta segments and 13 reverse primers for TCR Jbeta segments was used. A multiplex PCR assay on genomic DNA amplified the CDR3 region of rearranged TCR beta genes. Amplified TCR beta libraries were sequenced as 87-base-pair reads on the Illumina HiSeq System. The authors processed their data as follows. Across the 666 repertoires, a later analysis counted 80 million or so unique TCR beta chains, around 11 million of which were shared by at least two donors. Raw reads were error-corrected and collapsed into unique sequences with a nearest-neighbor algorithm that merged closely related sequences to remove PCR and sequencing errors. CDR3 sequences were aligned to IMGT reference sequences to assign V, D and J gene segments. Each retained sequence needed at least a six-nucleotide match to both a V gene segment and a J gene segment. Rearrangements were called productive when the CDR3 lacked stop codons and stayed in frame with V and J; all others were non-productive. CDR3 was defined by IMGT convention, running from the second conserved V-encoded cysteine to the conserved J-encoded phenylalanine. The earlier analysis of about 590 of the donors excluded sequences that lacked an unambiguous match to a single V gene segment. In an earlier analysis of 500 to 750 of the donors, V segments were called functional above 56.7% productive rearrangements and were called segregating when the between-donor standard deviation exceeded 5%. A statistical classification framework was built for diagnosing cytomegalovirus status from the catalog of TCR beta chain sequences. In a later analysis, TCR nucleotide sequences were compared against IMGT/GENE-DB human TR gene sequences so that V and J genes could be assigned. The TCRdist pipeline was used in a later analysis to assign CDR3 sequences and most-parsimonious VDJ recombination scenarios. A later analysis defined each TCR beta chain by its CDR3 amino acid sequence plus V-gene family, and excluded reads lacking a unique V-gene family. As a way to deal with suspected cross-contamination and a sequencing artifact, a later analysis dropped 500 to 700 nucleotide sequences that were highly shared and had low generation probability. In a later analysis, a clonal expansion index was calculated for each public chain from normalized within-repertoire ranks of inferred template counts. A later analysis computed generation probabilities with a VDJ recombination model fitted to out-of-frame rearrangements, and checked the results against IGoR. In a later analysis, TCR-TCR, TCR-HLA and TCR-CMV co-occurrence was scored with hypergeometric tests, and a repertoire-size bias correction was applied to TCR pairs. False discovery rates were estimated in a later analysis by permuting HLA or CMV assignments 20 times. In a later analysis, co-occurring TCRs were grouped using DBSCAN, with TCRdist sequence similarity added in when clustering inside HLA-allele-positive subsets. For co-occurrence clustering, repertoires with fewer than 30,000 or more than 120,000 public chains were excluded, along with roughly 5 repertoires with anomalous nucleotide sharing. TCRdb took over this immuneACCESS table, retaining in-frame rearrangements with V and J assigned. Such tables are incomplete; in checked studies, under half of the missing clones stem from an unresolved V gene, and the remainder is unexplained. The D gene and trimming were derived from the DNA, and the V and J assignments and clone size from that table. The sample table records about 160,000 clones; roughly three quarters of these occur just once. The ten largest clones represent roughly 7.1% of the sample.

The cohort comprised under 700 healthy bone marrow donors. Cohort members were all nominally healthy when sampled, although unrecorded immune exposures were likely present. The donor tested CMV seropositive and was one of the 289 seropositive cohort members. Every donor gave a peripheral blood sample, and the peripheral blood mononuclear cells from that sample were used for TCR beta sequencing. The Qiagen DNeasy Blood Extraction Kit was used to extract genomic DNA from the blood cell samples. Based on the germline V gene (reference sequence), the CDR1 and CDR2 sequences are LNHDA and SQIVND. The CDR3 measures 16 amino acids from cysteine to phenylalanine. The sequence is cut down to CDR3 DNA, 48 bases in frame from base 1. V was cut back by 6 bases and J by 0 bases, leaving a gap of 12 bases between them. This clone has more than one count but fewer than ten. The target of this receptor is not known. No qualities accompany the bases; no much larger clone lies one base away.

The clonotype originates from a man aged 35 to 55 in good health and CMV-seropositive. The rearranged segments are TRBV19 and TRBJ2-6, and TRBD2 may be the D gene, going by 6 matching bases. The specimen was PBMCs. The CDR3 reads CASSPEGLSGANVLTF. The base sequence is TGTGCCAGTAGCCCCGAGGGACTCTCTGGGGCCAACGTCCTGACTTTC.